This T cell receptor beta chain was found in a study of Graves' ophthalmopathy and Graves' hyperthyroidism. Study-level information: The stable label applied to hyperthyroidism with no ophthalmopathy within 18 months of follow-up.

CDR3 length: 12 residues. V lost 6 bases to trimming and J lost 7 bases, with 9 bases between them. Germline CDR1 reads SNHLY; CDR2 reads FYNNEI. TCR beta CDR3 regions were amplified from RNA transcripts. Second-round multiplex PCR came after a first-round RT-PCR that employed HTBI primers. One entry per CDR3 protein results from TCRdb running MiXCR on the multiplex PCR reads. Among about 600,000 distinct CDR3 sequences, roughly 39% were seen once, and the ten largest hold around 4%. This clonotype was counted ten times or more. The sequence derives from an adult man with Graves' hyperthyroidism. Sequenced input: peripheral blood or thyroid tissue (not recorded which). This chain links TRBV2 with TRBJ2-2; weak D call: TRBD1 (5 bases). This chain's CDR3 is CASSQGVGELFF. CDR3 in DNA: TGTGCCAGCAGCCAAGGGGTCGGGGAGCTGTTTTTT.